This entry is about one T cell receptor (beta chain). This CDR3 region has 14 residues. The germline CDR1 and CDR2 sequences are SGHVS and FQNEAQ. With 6 bases removed from V and 1 base from J, the gap between germline ends came to 13 bases. The table came from immunoSEQ multiplex PCR; TCRdb's copy has only in-frame clones and leaves some out. The sample holds 470,000 or so clones, over 75% seen once. The sample belongs to a study of shared clonotypes between healthy human individuals. The donors, healthy adults who were HIV-negative, had experienced no recent acute infections or vaccinations. This clonotype was sampled from a middle-aged woman in good health. Some clones in this sample may be carry-over from other donors' samples. This sequence joins TRBV7-8 and TRBJ2-7; a possible D gene is TRBD2 (5 bases). Sequences were obtained from PBMCs. CDR3 protein: CASSREQISYEQYF. CDR3 nucleotide sequence: TGTGCCAGCAGTAGGGAGCAGATATCCTACGAGCAGTACTTC. Supplemented by reference TRBV7-8 and TRBJ2-7, the full variable domain reads GAGVSQSPRYKVAKRGQDVALRCDPISGHVSLFWYQQALGQGPEFLTYFQNEAQLDKSGLPSDRFFAERPEGSVSTLKIQRTQQEDSAVYLCASSREQISYEQYFGPGTRLTVT.